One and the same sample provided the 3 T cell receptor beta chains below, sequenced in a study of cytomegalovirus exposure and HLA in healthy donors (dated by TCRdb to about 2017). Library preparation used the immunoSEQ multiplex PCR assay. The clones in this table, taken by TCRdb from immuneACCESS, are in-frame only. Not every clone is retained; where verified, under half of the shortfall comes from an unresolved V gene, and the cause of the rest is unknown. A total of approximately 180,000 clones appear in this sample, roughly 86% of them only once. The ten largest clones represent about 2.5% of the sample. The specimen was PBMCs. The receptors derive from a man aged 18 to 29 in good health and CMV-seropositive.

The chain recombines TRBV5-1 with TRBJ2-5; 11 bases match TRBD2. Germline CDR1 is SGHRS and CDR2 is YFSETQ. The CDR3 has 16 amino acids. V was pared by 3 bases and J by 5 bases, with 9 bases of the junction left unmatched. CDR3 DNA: TGCGCCAGCAGCTCGGGAGACTTAGCGGGAGGGGAGACCCAGTACTTC. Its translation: CASSSGDLAGGETQYF.

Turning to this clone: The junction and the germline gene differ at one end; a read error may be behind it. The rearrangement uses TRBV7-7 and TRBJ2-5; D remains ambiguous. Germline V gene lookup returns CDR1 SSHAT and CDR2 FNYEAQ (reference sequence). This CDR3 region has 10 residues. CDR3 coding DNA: TGTGCTAGCAGTTCGGGTCCCGCACACTTC. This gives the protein CASSSGPAHF.

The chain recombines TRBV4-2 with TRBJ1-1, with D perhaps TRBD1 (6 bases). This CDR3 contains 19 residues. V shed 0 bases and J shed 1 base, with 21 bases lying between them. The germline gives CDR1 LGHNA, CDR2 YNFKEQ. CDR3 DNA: TGTGCCAGCAGCCAAGATTATTTTATGCAGGGGAGGGGGAACACTGAAGCTTTCTTT. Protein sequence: CASSQDYFMQGRGNTEAFF.